The clone carrying this T cell receptor beta chain was detected only a few times. The antigen remains undetermined. A much larger clone differs by one base, so this may be a read error. Researchers used genomic DNA as the template to profile TCR beta VDJ and CDR3. TCRdb re-derived calls from the reads in MiXCR, one entry per CDR3 protein. The data hold approximately 380,000 distinct CDR3 sequences, with 65% to 80% observed a single time. The record originates from a study of CD8+CD57+ T cells in acquired aplastic anemia. Study context: Quantities of DNA derived from sorted CD4+ and CD8+ cells averaged around 3 ug. Study findings and constraints: Around 27 CD8+ CDR3 sequences occurred in both the patients and the controls.

This CDR3 has 13 residues. Sequencing input: sorted CD4+, CD8+, or CD8+CD57+ T cells (not recorded which) from PBMCs. This receptor was taken from a human donor in good health, serving as a control. The chain joins TRBV12-3 or TRBV12-4 to TRBJ1-1; no firm D call. DNA for the CDR3: TGTGCCAGCAGTCGTACACTGGGCACTGGAGCTTTCTTT. Its protein product is CASSRTLGTGAFF.